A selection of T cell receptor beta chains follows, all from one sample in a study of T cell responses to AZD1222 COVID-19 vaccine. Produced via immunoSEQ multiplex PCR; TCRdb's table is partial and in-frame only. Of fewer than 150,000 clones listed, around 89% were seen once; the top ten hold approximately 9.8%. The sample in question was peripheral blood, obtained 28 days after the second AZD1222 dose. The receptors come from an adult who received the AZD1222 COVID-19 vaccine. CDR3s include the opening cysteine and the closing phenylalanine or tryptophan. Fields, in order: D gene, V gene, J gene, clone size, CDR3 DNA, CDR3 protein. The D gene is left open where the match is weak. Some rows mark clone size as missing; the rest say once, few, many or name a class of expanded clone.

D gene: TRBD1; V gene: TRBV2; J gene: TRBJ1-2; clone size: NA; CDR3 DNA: TGTGCCAGAACCGGGACAGGGGCTGCTGGCTACACCTTC; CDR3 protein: CARTGTGAAGYTF
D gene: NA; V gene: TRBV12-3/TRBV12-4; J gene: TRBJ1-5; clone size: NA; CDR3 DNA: TGTGCCAGCAGTTTGGGGAGCAATCAGCCCCAGCATTTT; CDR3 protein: CASSLGSNQPQHF
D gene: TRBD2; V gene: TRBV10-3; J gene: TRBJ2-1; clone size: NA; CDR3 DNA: TGTGCCATCAGTGAAGTGGCGGGAGGTAAGGGAGATGAGCAGTTCTTC; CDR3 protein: CAISEVAGGKGDEQFF
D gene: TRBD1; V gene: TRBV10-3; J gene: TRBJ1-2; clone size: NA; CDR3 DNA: TGTGCCATCAGTGAGGGTGACAGGGCAAACTATGGCTACACCTTC; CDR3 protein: CAISEGDRANYGYTF
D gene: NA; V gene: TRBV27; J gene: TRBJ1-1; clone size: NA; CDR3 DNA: TGTGCCAGCAGTTACGAGTACGGACGGCAGAACACTGAAGCTTTCTTT; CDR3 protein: CASSYEYGRQNTEAFF
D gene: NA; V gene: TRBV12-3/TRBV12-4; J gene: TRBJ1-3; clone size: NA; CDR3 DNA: TGTGCCAGCAGTTCTCCTGGAAACACCATATATTTT; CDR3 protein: CASSSPGNTIYF
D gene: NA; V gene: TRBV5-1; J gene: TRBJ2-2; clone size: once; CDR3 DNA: TGCGCCAGCACCGGAATGGAGTACACCGGGGAGCTGTTTTTT; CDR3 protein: CASTGMEYTGELFF
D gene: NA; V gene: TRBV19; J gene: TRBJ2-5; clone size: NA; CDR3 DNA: TGTGCCAGTAGAGCTACAGGGACCCAAGAGACCCAGTACTTC; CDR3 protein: CASRATGTQETQYF
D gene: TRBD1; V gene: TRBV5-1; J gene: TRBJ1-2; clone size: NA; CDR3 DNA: TGCGCCAGCAGCTCCGGACAGGGGGCTTACTATGGCTACACCTTC; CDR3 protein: CASSSGQGAYYGYTF
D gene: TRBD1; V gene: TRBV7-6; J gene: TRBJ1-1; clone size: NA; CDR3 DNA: TGTGCCAGCAGCTTATTTCTACAGGGGGCCTCTGAAGCTTTCTTT; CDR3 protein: CASSLFLQGASEAFF
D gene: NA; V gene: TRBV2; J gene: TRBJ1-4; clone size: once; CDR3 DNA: TGTGCCAGCAGGTCTAACAGTGGGGGGTCTGAAAAACTGTTTTTT; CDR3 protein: CASRSNSGGSEKLFF
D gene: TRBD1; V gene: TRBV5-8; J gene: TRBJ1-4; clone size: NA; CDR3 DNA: TGTGCCAGCAGCTTGGGGGACAGAGTTACAACTAATGAAAAACTGTTTTTT; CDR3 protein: CASSLGDRVTTNEKLFF
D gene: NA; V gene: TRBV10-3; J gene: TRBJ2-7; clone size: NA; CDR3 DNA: TGTGCCATCAGTGGCACACGGGGCCACGTAAGTTTC; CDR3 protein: CAISGTRGHVSF
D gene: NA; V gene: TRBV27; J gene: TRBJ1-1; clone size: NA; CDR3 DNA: TGTGCCAGCATGGGGGGGTACTACAGGGCTTTCTTT; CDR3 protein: CASMGGYYRAFF
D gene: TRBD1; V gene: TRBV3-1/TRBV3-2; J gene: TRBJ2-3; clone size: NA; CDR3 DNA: TGTGCCAGCAGCCAGGCCCTCCGGGACAGGGTAAATACGCAGTATTTT; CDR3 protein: CASSQALRDRVNTQYF
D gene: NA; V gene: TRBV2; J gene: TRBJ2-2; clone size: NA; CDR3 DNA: TGTGCCAGCAAACGAATAAGCGGTACCGGGGAGCTGTTTTTT; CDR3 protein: CASKRISGTGELFF
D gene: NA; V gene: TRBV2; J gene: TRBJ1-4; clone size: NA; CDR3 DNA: TGTGCCAGCAGTCCTTGGGATCTGACGGAGGGTGAAAAACTGTTTTTT; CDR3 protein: CASSPWDLTEGEKLFF
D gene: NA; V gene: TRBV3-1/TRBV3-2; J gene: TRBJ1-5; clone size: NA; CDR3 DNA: TGTGCCAGCAGCCGGCAGGATCAGCCCCAGCATTTT; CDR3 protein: CASSRQDQPQHF
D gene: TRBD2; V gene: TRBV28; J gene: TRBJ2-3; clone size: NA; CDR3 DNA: TGTGCCAGCAGGTCCGGGGGGGCTTGGGGGCTAGATACGCAGTATTTT; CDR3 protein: CASRSGGAWGLDTQYF
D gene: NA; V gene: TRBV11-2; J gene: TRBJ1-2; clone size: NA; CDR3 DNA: TGTGCCAGCAGCTTGGGGGAGGGGTCAGTATGGGGCTACACCTTC; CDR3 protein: CASSLGEGSVWGYTF
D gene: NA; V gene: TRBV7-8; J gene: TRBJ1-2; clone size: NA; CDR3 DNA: TGTGCCAGCAGCTTAGGGGGGACGGCGACGGGATACACCTTC; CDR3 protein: CASSLGGTATGYTF
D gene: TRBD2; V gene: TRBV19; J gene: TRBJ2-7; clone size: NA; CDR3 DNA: TGTGCCAGTAGTATAGGGGCGGTAGCGGGGTCCTACGAGCAGTACTTC; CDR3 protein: CASSIGAVAGSYEQYF
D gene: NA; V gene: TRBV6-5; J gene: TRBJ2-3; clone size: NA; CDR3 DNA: TGTGCCAGCAAGAGACTGCCCTCTAGCACAGATACGCAGTATTTT; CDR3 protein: CASKRLPSSTDTQYF
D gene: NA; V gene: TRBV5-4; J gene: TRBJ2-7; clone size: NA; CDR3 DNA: TGTGCCAGCAGCGAGCTAATCGGGACCCTCGACTCCTACGAGCAGTACTTC; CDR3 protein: CASSELIGTLDSYEQYF
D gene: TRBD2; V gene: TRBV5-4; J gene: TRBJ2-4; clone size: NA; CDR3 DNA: TGTGCCAGCAGCTTGGGCCTAGCGGGAAGTATTCAGTACTTC; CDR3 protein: CASSLGLAGSIQYF
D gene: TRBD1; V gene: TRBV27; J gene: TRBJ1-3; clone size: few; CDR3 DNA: TGTGCCAGCAGAAAACAGGGGGCGCTTGGAAACACCATATATTTT; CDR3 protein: CASRKQGALGNTIYF
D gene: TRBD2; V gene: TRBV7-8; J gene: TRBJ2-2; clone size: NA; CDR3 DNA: TGTGCCAGCAGCTTAGGACTAGCGGCAGGGGGGACCGGGGAGCTGTTTTTT; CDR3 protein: CASSLGLAAGGTGELFF
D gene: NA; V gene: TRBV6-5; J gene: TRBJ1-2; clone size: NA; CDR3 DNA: TGTGCCAGCAGTAGGGGGACCGGGACGGACTATGGCTACACCTTC; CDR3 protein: CASSRGTGTDYGYTF
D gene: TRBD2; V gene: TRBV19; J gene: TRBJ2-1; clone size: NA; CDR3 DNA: TGTGCTGTCAGTTCGGGGGGAGAGCAGTTCTTC; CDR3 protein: CAVSSGGEQFF
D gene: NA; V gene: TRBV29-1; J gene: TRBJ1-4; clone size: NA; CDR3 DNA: TGCAGCGCGAGGAGGACTGCAACTAATGAAAAACTGTTTTTT; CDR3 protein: CSARRTATNEKLFF
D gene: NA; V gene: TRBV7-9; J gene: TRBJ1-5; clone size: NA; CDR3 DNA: TGTGCCAGCAGCTTAGCGTCGGGGGTCCGGCATTTT; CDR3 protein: CASSLASGVRHF